Presented here are 2 T cell receptor beta chains from one specimen sequenced in a study of PD-L1 blockade in urothelial cancer (dated by TCRdb to about 2017). The method behind the library was the immunoSEQ multiplex PCR assay. The table was pulled from immuneACCESS by TCRdb, which kept in-frame rearrangements only. Such tables lose some clones; where checked, under half of the loss comes from unresolved V genes, and the rest has no known cause. This sample gives approximately 46,000 clones in total; 81% of them show up just once. The ten largest clones capture approximately 2.7% of the sample. Sequences were derived from PBMCs, sampled around atezolizumab (anti-PD-L1) treatment. The receptors stem from a man aged 70-80 years with urothelial cancer.

The chain employs TRBV4-1 and TRBJ2-5; 9 bases align to TRBD1. This CDR3 contains 17 residues. Germline values: CDR1 MGHRA, CDR2 YSYEKL. The V and J ends lost 4 bases and 2 bases, in that order; junction bases with no gene match: 11. The CDR3 sequence: CASSRDGGTGRQETQYF. The CDR3 DNA sequence: TGCGCCAGCAGCCGAGATGGGGGGACAGGGCGACAAGAGACCCAGTACTTC.

The genes are TRBV27 and TRBJ1-5, with D possibly matching TRBD1 (5 bases). Germline CDR1 and CDR2: MNHEY and SMNVEV (reference sequence). Trimming removed 2 bases at V and 4 bases at J, with 12 bases between. The CDR3 runs 15 residues. In DNA, the CDR3 is TGTGCCAGCAGTTTAGACAGAGCGGGGAATCAGCCCCAGCATTTT. It translates to CASSLDRAGNQPQHF.